This entry concerns a single T cell receptor (beta chain). The antigen is undetermined. This record belongs to a study of T cell clonotyping in hematopoietic cell transplantation. Whole-study findings and limits: Pathologically expanded recipient clonotypes increased progressively from day 30 to day 180 as diversity fell.

The germline V gene encodes CDR1 GTSNPN and CDR2 SVGIG (reference sequence). V lost 4 bases, J lost 8 bases, and 11 bases lay in between. CDR3 length: 11 amino acids. Clones were read by immunoSEQ multiplex PCR, and TCRdb kept only the in-frame ones, dropping some. The repertoire holds around 16,000 clones, over 50% seen once, with approximately 12% in the top ten. V gene TRBV30 combines with J gene TRBJ1-1, with a weak D call TRBD1 (5 bases). The clonotype comes from a male patient aged 45-60 years who had an allogeneic stem cell transplant from an unrelated donor, so T cells may come from the graft donor. Some clones in this sample may be carry-over from other donors' samples. This sample comprised PBMCs, obtained 30 days after allogeneic stem cell transplant. The CDR3 loop reads CAWNRDREAFF. The DNA for the CDR3 is TGTGCCTGGAACCGGGACCGGGAAGCTTTCTTT.